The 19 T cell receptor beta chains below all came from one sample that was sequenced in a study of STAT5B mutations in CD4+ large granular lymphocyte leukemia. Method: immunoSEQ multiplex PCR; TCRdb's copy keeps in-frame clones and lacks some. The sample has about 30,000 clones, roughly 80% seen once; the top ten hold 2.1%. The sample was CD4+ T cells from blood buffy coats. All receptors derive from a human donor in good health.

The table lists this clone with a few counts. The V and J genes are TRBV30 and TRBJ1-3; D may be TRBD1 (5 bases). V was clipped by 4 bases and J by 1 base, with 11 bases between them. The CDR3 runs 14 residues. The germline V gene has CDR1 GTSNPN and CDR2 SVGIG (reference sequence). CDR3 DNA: TGTGCCTGGAACTCTGGGGGATCTGGAAACACCATATATTTT. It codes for CAWNSGGSGNTIYF.

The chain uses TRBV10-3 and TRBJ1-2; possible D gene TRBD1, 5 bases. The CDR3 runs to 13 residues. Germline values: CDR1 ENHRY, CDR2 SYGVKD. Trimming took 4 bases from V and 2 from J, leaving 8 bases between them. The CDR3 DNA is TGTGCCATCAGTGGGGGGGGGAACTATGGCTACACCTTC. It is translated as CAISGGGNYGYTF.

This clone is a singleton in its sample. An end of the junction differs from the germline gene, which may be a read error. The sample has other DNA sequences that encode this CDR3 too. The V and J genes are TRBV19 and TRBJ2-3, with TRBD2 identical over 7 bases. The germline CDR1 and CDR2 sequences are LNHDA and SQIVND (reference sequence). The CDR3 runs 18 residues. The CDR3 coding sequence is TGTGCTAGTAGTTCCCAGCAGTTGAGCGGGATGATCACAGATACGCAGTATTTT. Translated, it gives CASSSQQLSGMITDTQYF.

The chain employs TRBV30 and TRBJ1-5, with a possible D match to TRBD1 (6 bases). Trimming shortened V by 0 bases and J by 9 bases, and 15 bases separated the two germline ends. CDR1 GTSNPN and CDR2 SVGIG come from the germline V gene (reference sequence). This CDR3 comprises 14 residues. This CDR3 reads CAWSVLGQGRPQHF. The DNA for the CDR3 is TGTGCCTGGAGTGTACTCGGGCAGGGGCGGCCCCAGCATTTT.

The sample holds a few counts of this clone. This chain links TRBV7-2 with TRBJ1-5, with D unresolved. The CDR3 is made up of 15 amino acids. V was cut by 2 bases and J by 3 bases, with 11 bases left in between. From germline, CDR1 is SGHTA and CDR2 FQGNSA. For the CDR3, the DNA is TGTGCCAGCAGCTTATCTTTGTCAGACAATCAGCCCCAGCATTTT. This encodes CASSLSLSDNQPQHF.

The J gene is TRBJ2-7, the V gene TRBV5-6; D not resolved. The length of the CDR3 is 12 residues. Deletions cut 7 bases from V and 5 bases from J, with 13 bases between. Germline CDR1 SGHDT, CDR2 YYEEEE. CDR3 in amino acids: CASLGSRNEQYF. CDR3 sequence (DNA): TGTGCCAGCTTAGGGTCTCGAAACGAGCAGTACTTC.

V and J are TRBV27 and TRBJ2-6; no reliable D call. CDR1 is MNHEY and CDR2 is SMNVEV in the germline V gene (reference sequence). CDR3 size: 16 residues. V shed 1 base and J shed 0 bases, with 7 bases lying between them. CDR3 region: CASSLFFGSGANVLTF. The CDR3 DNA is TGTGCCAGCAGTTTATTCTTTGGCTCTGGGGCCAACGTCCTGACTTTC.

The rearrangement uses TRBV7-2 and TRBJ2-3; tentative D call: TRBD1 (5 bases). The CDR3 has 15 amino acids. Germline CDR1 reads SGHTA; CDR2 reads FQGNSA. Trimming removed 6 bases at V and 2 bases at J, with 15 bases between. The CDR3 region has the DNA TGTGCCAGCAGGGTAGGGGCTCGATCCACAGATACGCAGTATTTT. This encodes CASRVGARSTDTQYF.

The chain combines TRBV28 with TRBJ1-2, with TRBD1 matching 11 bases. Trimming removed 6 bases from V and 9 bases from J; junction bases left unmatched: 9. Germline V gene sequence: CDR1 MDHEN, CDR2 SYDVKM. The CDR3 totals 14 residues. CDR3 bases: TGTGCCAGCAGGGAGGACAGGGGGCTAGGAAGCTACACCTTC. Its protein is CASREDRGLGSYTF.

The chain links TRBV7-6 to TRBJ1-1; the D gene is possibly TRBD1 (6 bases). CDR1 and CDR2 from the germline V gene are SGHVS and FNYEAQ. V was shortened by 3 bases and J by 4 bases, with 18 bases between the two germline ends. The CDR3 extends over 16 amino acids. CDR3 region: CASSFGITGQSTEAFF. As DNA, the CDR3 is TGTGCCAGCAGCTTTGGGATTACTGGACAGAGCACTGAAGCTTTCTTT.

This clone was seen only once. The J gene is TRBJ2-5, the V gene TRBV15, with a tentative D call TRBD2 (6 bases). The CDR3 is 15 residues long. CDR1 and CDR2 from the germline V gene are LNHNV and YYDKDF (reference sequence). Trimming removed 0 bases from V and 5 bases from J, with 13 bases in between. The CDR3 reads CATSRDGGAEETQYF. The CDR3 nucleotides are TGTGCCACCAGCAGAGATGGAGGGGCGGAGGAGACCCAGTACTTC.

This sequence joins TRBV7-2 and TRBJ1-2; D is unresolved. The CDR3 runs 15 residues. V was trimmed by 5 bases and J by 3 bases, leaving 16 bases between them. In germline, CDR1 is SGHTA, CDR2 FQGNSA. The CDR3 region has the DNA TGTGCCAGCAGCCAGAATCCCGTTTGGGACTATGGCTACACCTTC. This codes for CASSQNPVWDYGYTF.

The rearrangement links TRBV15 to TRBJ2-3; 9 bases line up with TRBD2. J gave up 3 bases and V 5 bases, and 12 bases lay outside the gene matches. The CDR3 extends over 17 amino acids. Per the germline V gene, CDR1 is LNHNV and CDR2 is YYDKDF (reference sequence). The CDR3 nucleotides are TGTGCCACCAGCTTATCGCGGGGCGGGGGGGTTACAGATACGCAGTATTTT. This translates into CATSLSRGGGVTDTQYF.

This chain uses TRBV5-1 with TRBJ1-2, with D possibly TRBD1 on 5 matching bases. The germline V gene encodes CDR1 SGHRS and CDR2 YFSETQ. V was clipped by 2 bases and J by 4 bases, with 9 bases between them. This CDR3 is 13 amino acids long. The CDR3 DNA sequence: TGCGCCAGCAGCTTTGAGGGGATCTATGGCTACACCTTC. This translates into CASSFEGIYGYTF.

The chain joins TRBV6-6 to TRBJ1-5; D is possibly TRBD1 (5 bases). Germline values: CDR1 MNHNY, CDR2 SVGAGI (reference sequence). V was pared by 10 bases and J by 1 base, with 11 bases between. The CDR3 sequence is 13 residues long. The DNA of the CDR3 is TGTGCCACCGGGGCAGCGAGCAATCAGCCCCAGCATTTT. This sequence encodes CATGAASNQPQHF.

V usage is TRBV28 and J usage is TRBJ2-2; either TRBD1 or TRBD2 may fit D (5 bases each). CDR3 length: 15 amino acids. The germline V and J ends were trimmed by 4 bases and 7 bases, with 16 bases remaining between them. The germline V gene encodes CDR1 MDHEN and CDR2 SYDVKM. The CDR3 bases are TGTGCCAGCAGTTCCCTCGACGGGACGGACGGGGAGCTGTTTTTT. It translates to CASSSLDGTDGELFF.

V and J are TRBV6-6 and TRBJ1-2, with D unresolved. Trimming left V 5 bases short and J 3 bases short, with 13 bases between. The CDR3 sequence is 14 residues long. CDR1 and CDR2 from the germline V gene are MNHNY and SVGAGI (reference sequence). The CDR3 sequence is CASSPPPPDYGYTF. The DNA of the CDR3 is TGTGCCAGCAGTCCGCCGCCACCAGACTATGGCTACACCTTC.

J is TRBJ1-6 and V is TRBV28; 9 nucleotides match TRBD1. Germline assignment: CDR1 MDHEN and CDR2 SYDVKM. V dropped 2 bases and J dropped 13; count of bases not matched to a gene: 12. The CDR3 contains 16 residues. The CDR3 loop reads CASSLVGGQGRKPLHF. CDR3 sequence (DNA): TGTGCCAGCAGTTTAGTCGGAGGACAGGGGAGAAAGCCCCTCCACTTT. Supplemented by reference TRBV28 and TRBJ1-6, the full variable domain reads DVKVTQSSRYLVKRTGEKVFLECVQDMDHENMFWYRQDPGLGLRLIYFSYDVKMKEKGDIPEGYSVSREKKERFSLILESASTNQTSMYLCASSLVGGQGRKPLHFGNGTRLTVT.

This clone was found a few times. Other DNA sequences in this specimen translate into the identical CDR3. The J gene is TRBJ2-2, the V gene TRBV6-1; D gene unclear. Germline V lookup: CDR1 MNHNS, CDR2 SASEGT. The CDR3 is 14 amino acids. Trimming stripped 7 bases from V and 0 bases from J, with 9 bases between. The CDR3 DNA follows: TGTGCCAGCAACGCAGCTACGAACACCGGGGAGCTGTTTTTT. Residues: CASNAATNTGELFF.